The 7 T cell receptor beta chains given below trace back to one sample, sequenced in a study of graft-versus-host responses after intestinal transplantation. Generated by immunoSEQ multiplex PCR, the TCRdb table keeps only in-frame clones and is missing some. The table shows roughly 92,000 clones, with 75% to 90% occurring only once. These TCRs' antigens remain unknown. The sequences come from unstimulated CD4+ T cells sorted from spleen or lymph node cells, collected before intestinal transplant. All receptors come from a human donor who received an intestinal transplant.

V and J are TRBV5-6 and TRBJ2-3; TRBD1 might be the D (5 bases). V was cut by 4 bases and J by 7 bases, with 16 bases left in between. Per the germline V gene, CDR1 is SGHDT and CDR2 is YYEEEE. The CDR3 is 14 residues long. The CDR3 region has the DNA TGTGCCAGCAGCACCCTCGCAGGGTTAAATACGCAGTATTTT. Its protein is CASSTLAGLNTQYF.

This clone was seen once. The chain couples TRBV18 to TRBJ1-2; possible D gene TRBD1, 6 bases. V lost 3 bases, J lost 7 bases, and 15 bases lay in between. The CDR3 spans 14 residues. Germline values: CDR1 KGHSH, CDR2 LQKENI. The CDR3 DNA reads as TGTGCCAGCTCACCCGTGCAGGGGACCGGTGGCTACACCTTC. Protein product: CASSPVQGTGGYTF.

CDR3 residues: CASSQEASLGELFF. In nucleotides, the CDR3 is TGTGCCAGCAGCCAAGAGGCTAGCCTCGGGGAGCTGTTTTTT. V and J are TRBV4-2 and TRBJ2-2; perhaps TRBD2 as D (5 bases). Germline V gene data show CDR1 as LGHNA and CDR2 as YNFKEQ. The CDR3 runs to 14 residues. Trimming left V 0 bases short and J 7 bases short, with 9 bases between.

J is TRBJ1-1 and V is TRBV7-8, with 8 positions matching TRBD1. The CDR3 runs 16 residues. V lost 5 bases and J lost 0; bases outside the gene matches: 8. The germline V gene has CDR1 SGHVS and CDR2 FQNEAQ. CDR3 in amino acids: CASSPDRVLVNTEAFF. CDR3 in DNA: TGTGCCAGCAGCCCGGACAGGGTATTGGTGAACACTGAAGCTTTCTTT.

This CDR3 is CASSFSYNEQFF. The CDR3 DNA sequence: TGTGCCAGCAGCTTTAGCTACAATGAGCAGTTCTTC. The genes are TRBV5-4 and TRBJ2-1; D is undetermined. The CDR3 spans 12 residues. Germline V gene sequence: CDR1 SGHNT, CDR2 YYREEE (reference sequence). Between the trimmed V and J ends, which lost 2 bases and 3 bases, there was a span of 3 bases.

This chain connects TRBV29-1 to TRBJ1-1; a weak D match, TRBD1 (6 bases). The CDR3 contains 12 residues. Per the germline V gene, CDR1 is SQVTM and CDR2 is ANQGSEA. V was clipped by 4 bases and J by 4 bases, with 10 bases between them. The CDR3 sequence is CSVVVRGTEAFF. As DNA, the CDR3 is TGCAGCGTTGTCGTCAGGGGCACTGAAGCTTTCTTT.

The chain recombines TRBV5-1 with TRBJ2-3, with D perhaps TRBD2 (5 bases). V was cut by 1 base and J by 0 bases, with 15 bases left in between. Germline V gene lookup returns CDR1 SGHRS and CDR2 YFSETQ. CDR3 length equals 17 residues. In DNA form, the CDR3 reads TGCGCCAGCAGCTTGTCCCCCGCAGCGGCTAGCACAGATACGCAGTATTTT. Translating gives CASSLSPAAASTDTQYF.